The subject of this entry is one T cell receptor (beta chain). The data were produced by immunoSEQ multiplex PCR, yet TCRdb's version contains in-frame clones alone and is incomplete. This table has 65,000 to 70,000 clones, 70% to 90% appearing once. Seattle participants joined during active infection and were tracked over time. Trimming removed 2 bases at V and 0 bases at J, with 11 bases between. The CDR3 is 16 residues long. The germline gives CDR1 KGHSH, CDR2 LQKENI. The sample comes from a study of blood T cell repertoires in COVID-19. This chain uses TRBV18 with TRBJ2-1; D ambiguous. The receptor's source is a man in his forties or fifties with COVID-19, enrolled during active disease. Sequencing was carried out using peripheral blood. CDR3 residues: CASSPGPMSSYNEQFF. The CDR3 coding sequence is TGTGCCAGCTCACCAGGTCCTATGAGCTCCTACAATGAGCAGTTCTTC.